Listed here are 6 T cell receptor beta chains from one sample, sequenced in a study of T cell clusters in autoimmune cytopenias. TRB was amplified by touch-down multiplex PCR, primer pools A and B combined. TCRdb re-called the multiplex PCR reads and gives one entry per CDR3 protein, without DNA. Recorded for this sample: about 4,100 distinct CDR3 sequences. TRB amplification used approximately 250 ng of peripheral blood genomic DNA. These data were also filed under a second study, of T cell repertoires in aging, cancer and after chemotherapy.

The sample was peripheral blood. The receptors come from a human donor in good health.

The V gene is TRBV5-1, the J gene TRBJ1-1; TCRdb's D call of TRBD1 is untestable without DNA. Germline CDR1 and CDR2: SGHRS and YFSETQ. The CDR3 has 16 amino acids. CDR3 loop: CASSQTIQGMNTEAFF.

Considering frequency, this clonotype is medium-sized (0.01 to 0.1%). The CDR3 is CASSLTVWTQGSTAYEQYF. This chain links TRBV27 with TRBJ2-7; the D call of TRBD1 rests on TCRdb alone, since no DNA is present to check it. The CDR3 runs to 19 residues. Germline values: CDR1 MNHEY, CDR2 SMNVEV (reference sequence).

This clonotype is deemed medium-sized by its frequency. The chain couples TRBV19 to TRBJ2-2; TCRdb gives TRBD1 as the D gene, but with no DNA this cannot be confirmed. CDR1 is LNHDA, CDR2 SQIVND, per germline (reference sequence). The CDR3 extends over 13 amino acids. CDR3 protein: CASSNQGAGELFF.

The genes are TRBV6-2 or TRBV6-3 and TRBJ1-2; the TCRdb D gene call, TRBD1, has no DNA to confirm it. Germline V gene data show CDR1 as MNHEY and CDR2 as SVGEGT. The CDR3 runs 14 residues. CDR3 amino acids: CASSEEGDRAGYTF.

By frequency, this clonotype is medium-sized. This chain links TRBV7-6 with TRBJ2-3; the D call of TRBD2 rests on TCRdb alone, since no DNA is present to check it. The CDR3 runs to 14 residues. CDR1 and CDR2 (germline): SGHVS, FNYEAQ. The chain's CDR3 is CASSFGGGTDTQYF.

This clonotype counts as medium-sized by frequency. The chain is built from TRBV24-1 and TRBJ1-3. Germline lookup yields CDR1 KGHDR and CDR2 SFDVKD. There are 11 residues in the CDR3. CDR3 loop: CATGAGNTIYF.